Described below is a single T cell receptor beta chain sequence and its context. Its target is unknown. The data originate from a study of T cells in Graves' hyperthyroidism and ophthalmopathy. Overall study results and limits: Ophthalmopathy onset followed model prediction by a median approximately 7 months. Separation of ophthalmopathy from stable hyperthyroidism was achieved by a 13 V-J model.

Amplification yielded TCR beta CDR3 regions, with RNA transcripts as the source. Using the HTBI primer set, a first-round RT-PCR was run on the TCR CDR3. TCRdb used MiXCR to reprocess the multiplex PCR reads, holding one entry per CDR3 protein. Among a few hundred thousand distinct CDR3 sequences listed, about 15% were seen once. Exclusion of a patient resulted from uncontrolled infection, other autoimmune disease, pregnancy or lactation. The PBMCs were sourced from fresh peripheral blood (approximately 9 ml). The sequence was collected from a woman aged 25 to 39 with Graves' hyperthyroidism. Source material: blood.

DNA for the CDR3: TGTGCCAGCAGTCCCCCCAGGGGACAGGATACCTACAATGAGCAGTTCTTC. This gives the protein CASSPPRGQDTYNEQFF. The chain combines TRBV27 with TRBJ2-1, with TRBD1 matching over 8 bases. V dropped 5 bases and J dropped 2; count of bases not matched to a gene: 11. CDR1 and CDR2 (germline): MNHEY, SMNVEV (reference sequence). The CDR3 consists of 17 residues.